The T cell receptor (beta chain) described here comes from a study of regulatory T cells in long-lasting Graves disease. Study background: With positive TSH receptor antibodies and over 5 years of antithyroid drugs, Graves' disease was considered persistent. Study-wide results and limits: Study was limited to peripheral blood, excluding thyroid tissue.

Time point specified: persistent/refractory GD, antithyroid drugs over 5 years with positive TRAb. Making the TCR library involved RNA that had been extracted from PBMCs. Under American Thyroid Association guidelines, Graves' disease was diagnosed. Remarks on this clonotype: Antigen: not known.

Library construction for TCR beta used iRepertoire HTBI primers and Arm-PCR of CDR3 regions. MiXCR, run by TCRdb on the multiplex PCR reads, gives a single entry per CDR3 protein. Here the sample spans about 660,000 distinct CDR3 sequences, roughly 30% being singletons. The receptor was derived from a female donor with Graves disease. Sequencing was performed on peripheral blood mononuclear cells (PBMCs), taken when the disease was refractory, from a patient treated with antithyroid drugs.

CDR3 sequence reads: CASSPISRGRVNQPQHF. CDR3 sequence (DNA): TGTGCCAGTAGTCCAATCTCGCGGGGCAGGGTCAATCAGCCCCAGCATTTT. V gene TRBV19 combines with J gene TRBJ1-5, with D maybe TRBD1 (5 bases). CDR3 length: 17 amino acids. The V end lost 5 bases, the J end lost 3 bases, and 20 bases lay between the germline ends. The germline V gene has CDR1 LNHDA and CDR2 SQIVND (reference sequence).